These T cell receptor beta chains were read from a single sample in a study of T cells in Graves' hyperthyroidism and ophthalmopathy. TCRdb analysed the multiplex PCR reads with MiXCR anew, one entry per CDR3 protein. Among 300,000 to 400,000 distinct CDR3 sequences, 21% were seen once, and the ten largest hold about 50%. The material sequenced was blood. Receptors were obtained from a woman aged 50 to 60 with Graves' hyperthyroidism. The CDR3 runs from the conserved cysteine through the conserved F or W. A D gene is named only where the DNA matches it firmly. Not every row has a clone size; where given, it reads once, few, many or a size class.

D: .; length: 14; size: many; J: TRBJ2-4; V: TRBV7-8; CDR3: CASSLGGTKNIQYF; DNA: TGTGCCAGCAGCTTAGGCGGGACCAAAAACATTCAGTACTTC
D: .; length: 13; size: .; J: TRBJ1-1; V: TRBV11-2; CDR3: CASSLATGREAFF; DNA: TGTGCCAGCAGCTTAGCGACAGGACGTGAAGCTTTCTTT
D: .; length: 11; size: many; J: TRBJ1-1; V: TRBV30; CDR3: CAWRRNTEAFF; DNA: TGTGCCTGGAGACGTAACACTGAAGCTTTCTTT
D: .; length: 11; size: .; J: TRBJ2-3; V: TRBV30; CDR3: CAWSVQDTQYF; DNA: TGTGCCTGGAGCGTACAAGATACGCAGTATTTT
D: TRBD2; length: 15; size: many; J: TRBJ2-3; V: TRBV12-3/TRBV12-4; CDR3: CASTLGLAVTDTQYF; DNA: TGTGCCAGCACCCTGGGACTAGCGGTCACAGATACGCAGTATTTT
D: .; length: 14; size: many; J: TRBJ2-3; V: TRBV24-1; CDR3: CATSPGGSPDTQYF; DNA: TGTGCCACCAGTCCTGGCGGGTCCCCAGATACGCAGTATTTT
D: .; length: 12; size: .; J: TRBJ2-7; V: TRBV18; CDR3: CASSAHIYEQYF; DNA: TGTGCCAGCTCAGCTCATATTTACGAGCAGTACTTC
D: .; length: 20; size: many; J: TRBJ2-3; V: TRBV28; CDR3: CASSVNREPSGGYKTDTQYF; DNA: TGTGCCAGCAGTGTTAACAGGGAACCCTCAGGAGGTTATAAGACAGATACGCAGTATTTT
D: .; length: 11; size: many; J: TRBJ1-1; V: TRBV14; CDR3: CASSRHTEAFF; DNA: TGTGCCAGCTCTCGGCACACTGAAGCTTTCTTT
D: .; length: 12; size: .; J: TRBJ1-1; V: TRBV30; CDR3: CAWSSRGGKAFF; DNA: TGTGCCTGGAGCAGCCGTGGTGGCAAGGCTTTCTTT
D: .; length: 14; size: many; J: TRBJ2-5; V: TRBV7-3; CDR3: CASSQGPGTETQYF; DNA: TGTGCCAGCAGCCAAGGGCCGGGGACAGAGACCCAGTACTTC
D: .; length: 13; size: .; J: TRBJ2-7; V: TRBV6-1; CDR3: CAAGYTESYEQYF; DNA: TGTGCAGCAGGGTACACCGAGTCCTACGAGCAGTACTTC
D: .; length: 14; size: .; J: TRBJ1-1; V: TRBV7-2; CDR3: CASSGDIKNTEAFF; DNA: TGTGCCAGCAGCGGGGACATTAAGAACACTGAAGCTTTCTTT
D: .; length: 13; size: many; J: TRBJ2-4; V: TRBV27; CDR3: CASSSGLGGIQYF; DNA: TGTGCCAGCAGTTCTGGCCTTGGCGGCATTCAGTACTTC
D: TRBD1; length: 15; size: many; J: TRBJ2-6; V: TRBV2; CDR3: CASRRTGSGANVLTF; DNA: TGTGCCAGCAGACGGACAGGATCTGGGGCCAACGTCCTGACTTTC
D: .; length: 16; size: .; J: TRBJ2-7; V: TRBV5-6; CDR3: CASSLDRGGSSYEQYF; DNA: TGTGCCAGCAGCTTGGATAGGGGGGGAAGCTCCTACGAGCAGTACTTC